This T cell receptor beta chain originates from a study of shared clonotypes between healthy human individuals (dated by TCRdb to 2019 to 2021). General notes on the study: The cohort included a few men and a couple of women between 18 and 49 years of age. Per donor, three plates each were used for CD4 naive and CD4 memory, two for CD8 naive, and one for CD8 memory. To estimate repertoire size and how much clonotypes are shared between individuals, the study performed deep sequencing of blood TCR repertoires from five healthy adults. Different laboratories and diverse techniques were used to prepare libraries and sequence TCR repertoires, to increase sequencing depth and limit assay-specific biases. Leukapheresis yielded between about 0.94 and 9.5 billion PBMCs per donor.

The donors were healthy, HIV-negative adults who had no recently reported acute infections or vaccinations. All donors were Caucasian adults living in Nashville, Tennessee, USA. CD4+ T cells were enriched through magnetic negative selection, after which naive cells were positively selected on CD45RA and the remaining negative fraction served as the memory subset. Blood was collected by leukapheresis, and PBMCs were isolated by Ficoll-Histopaque density gradient centrifugation and then cryopreserved in liquid nitrogen vapor phase. Purity and quantity of every magnetically sorted T cell population were checked by analytical flow cytometry. Genomic DNA was isolated from each sorted fraction and quantified by UV absorbance on a Nanodrop 2000c. V is shortened by 10 bases, J by 5 bases, and the region joining them spans 15 bases. CDR1 ENHRY and CDR2 SYGVKD were looked up in the germline V gene. The CDR3, from cysteine to phenylalanine, totals 12 residues. Only the CDR3 region is kept as DNA, spanning 36 bases read in frame from base 1.

The paper's findings and limits, for the study overall: When a handful of donors were compared, the shared fraction of clonotypes was about 5% for naive CD4, approximately 3.5% for naive CD8, roughly 2.5% for memory CD4, and less than 0.45% for memory CD8. Sampling was limited to blood, and TCR repertoires in tissue likely differ from TCR repertoires in blood. Pairwise subsampling indicated that sequencing depth was expected to affect the degree of clonotype sharing among donors. The genetic and exposure-history diversity represented was limited by the small number of donors. Compared with non-shared clonotypes, clonotypes shared by all four sorted-subset donors had higher generation probabilities. Incomplete sequencing was indicated by rarefaction of sorted-subset datasets, despite the large sequencing depth. Estimated clonotype richness was generally larger for naive than for memory subsets.

Using the deep immunoSEQ assay, multiplex PCR amplified TCR CDR3 regions from genomic DNA. Extracted genomic DNA from each cell subset was spread evenly across all wells of several immunoSEQ 96-well plates, with each plate serving as a replicate. For sorted subsets, roughly 200 ng of genomic DNA, equivalent to 25,000 to 35,000 T cell genomes, went into each replicate PCR. Purified libraries were measured with a Qubit 3.0 fluorometer, size-checked on a Bioanalyzer 2100, and measured again with the KAPA Library Quantification kit. A separate single-read 150-cycle Illumina NextSeq 550 flow cell was used to sequence each immunoSEQ 96-well plate. The source study handled its data this way. Because only junctional sequences without quality scores were contained in the immunoSEQ output, filtering matching that applied to full-length reads could not be performed. To assign V/J genes and CDR3, sequences were annotated using PyIR, a Python wrapper for IgBLAST v1.9, with IMGT germline references. Reads were removed for weak V/J assignments (E-value above 1e-6), missing CDR3, stop codons, out-of-frame junctions, or ambiguous translated residues. V3J clonotypes were defined as sequences sharing the same inferred V gene, J gene, and CDR3 amino acid sequence. The percentage overlap between two repertoires was calculated by dividing the number of shared unique clonotypes by the size of the smaller repertoire. RTK rarefaction, the Chao1 estimator, and Recon v2.1 estimates of unobserved clonotypes were used to assess repertoire richness. Generation probabilities for all TCRbeta clonotypes obtained by the gDNA method from four donors were computed using OLGA. TCRdb stores this immuneACCESS table with in-frame sequences only. Part of the clones is absent; in the studies checked, under half of the shortfall reflects unresolved V genes, and no reason is known for the rest. For V, J and clone size, that table is used; D and trimming come from the DNA. This sample has about 1.5 million clones in its table, and 95% to 99% of those were observed once. The ten biggest clones cover approximately 0.44% of the sample.

Details on this clone: Its antigen is still unknown. No qualities accompany the bases; no much larger clone lies one base away.

The V and J segments used are TRBV10-3 and TRBJ2-7; TRBD2 is perhaps the D gene, given 6 matching bases. The sequencing input was naive CD4+ T cells sorted from blood. The sample's cell subset or site label, in plain terms: CD45RA+ positively selected. The TCR originated in a man aged 25 to 45 in good health. The DNA sequence is as follows: TGTGCCACCCGACTAGATAGCGACGAGCAGTACTTC. This gives the protein CATRLDSDEQYF.